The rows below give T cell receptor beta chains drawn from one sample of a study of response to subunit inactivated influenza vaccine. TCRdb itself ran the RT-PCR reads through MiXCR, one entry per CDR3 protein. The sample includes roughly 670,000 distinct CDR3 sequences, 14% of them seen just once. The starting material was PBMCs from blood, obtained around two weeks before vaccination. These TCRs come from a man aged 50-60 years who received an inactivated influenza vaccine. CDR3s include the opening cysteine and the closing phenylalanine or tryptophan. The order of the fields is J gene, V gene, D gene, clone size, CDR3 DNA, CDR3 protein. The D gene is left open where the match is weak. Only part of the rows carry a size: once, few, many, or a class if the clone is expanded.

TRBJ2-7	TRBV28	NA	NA	TGTGCCAGCAGTCTAATCGTCTCGAGGAGCTCCTACGAGCAGTACTTC	CASSLIVSRSSYEQYF
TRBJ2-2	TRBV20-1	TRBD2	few	TGCAGTGCTAGGGGACTAGCGGGGGGAGGCACCGGGGAGCTGTTTTTT	CSARGLAGGGTGELFF
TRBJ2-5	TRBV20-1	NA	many	TGCAGTGCTAGACAACCGGACGGGAGAGAGACCCAGTACTTC	CSARQPDGRETQYF
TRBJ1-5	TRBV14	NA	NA	TGTGCCAGCAGTCCCGTTGGGGTCTCGGGGCGGACCCAGCATTTT	CASSPVGVSGRTQHF
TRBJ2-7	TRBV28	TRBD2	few	TGTGCCAGCAGTACACGGACTAGCGGAACCTACGAGCAGTACTTC	CASSTRTSGTYEQYF
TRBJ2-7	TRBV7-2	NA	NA	TGTGCCAGCAGCCCGGGGCATGGCGAGCAGTACTTC	CASSPGHGEQYF
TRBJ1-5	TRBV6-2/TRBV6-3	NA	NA	TGTGCCAGCAGAGCTATAGACAGTCAGCCCCAGCATTTT	CASRAIDSQPQHF
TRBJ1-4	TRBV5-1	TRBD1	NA	TGCGCCAGCAGCTTGGGCCGGGACAGGGGGCGATTAATGGATGAAAAACTGTTTTTT	CASSLGRDRGRLMDEKLFF
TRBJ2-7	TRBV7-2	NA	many	TGTGCCAGCAGCTTTCGGGGAACAGCGGGCCCGTCCTACGAGCAGTACTTC	CASSFRGTAGPSYEQYF
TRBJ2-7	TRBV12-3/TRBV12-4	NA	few	TGTGCCAGCAGTCCGCCAGGTAGCCTACGAGGGCAGTACTTC	CASSPPGSLRGQYF
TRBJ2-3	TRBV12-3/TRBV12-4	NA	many	TGTGCCAGCAGTTCGGGTTGGGATACGCAGTATTTT	CASSSGWDTQYF
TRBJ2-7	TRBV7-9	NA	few	TGTGCCAGCAGCTCGACAGCGAGCTCCTACGAGCAGTACTTC	CASSSTASSYEQYF
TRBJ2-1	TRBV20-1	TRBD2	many	TGCAGTGCTAGCCGCCCTATTGGAGCGGGAGGGCTTGGTGAGCAGTTCTTC	CSASRPIGAGGLGEQFF
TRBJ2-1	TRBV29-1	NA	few	TGCAGCGTTGAAGGGTCGCTTAGCTCCTACAATGAGCAGTTCTTC	CSVEGSLSSYNEQFF
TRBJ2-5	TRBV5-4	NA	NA	TGTGCCAGCCAGTCCCCCAACCAAGAGACCCAGTACTTC	CASQSPNQETQYF
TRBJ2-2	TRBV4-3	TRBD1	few	TGCGCCAGCAGCCACAAACCCCAGGGGGCAGGCACCGGGGAGCTGTTTTTT	CASSHKPQGAGTGELFF
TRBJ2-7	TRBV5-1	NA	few	TGCGCCAGCAGCTTGGCCGGTGGGGGGCTGAGGAACGAGCAGTACTTC	CASSLAGGGLRNEQYF
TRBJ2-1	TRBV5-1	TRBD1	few	TGCGCCAGCAGCAAAATGACAGGGGGCCTCTACAATGAGCAGTTCTTC	CASSKMTGGLYNEQFF
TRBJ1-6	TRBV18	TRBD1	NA	TGTGCCAGCTCACGTACAGGGGTTGATCTCTATAATTCACCCCTCCACTTT	CASSRTGVDLYNSPLHF
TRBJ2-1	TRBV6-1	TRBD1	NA	TGTGCCAGCAGTGAAATTTGGGACAGGGGGAATGAGCAGTTCTTC	CASSEIWDRGNEQFF
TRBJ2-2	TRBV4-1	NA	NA	TGCGCCAGCAGCTCAAGAGGGGCTTACGGCGTGGAGGGCACCGGGGAGCTGTTTTTT	CASSSRGAYGVEGTGELFF
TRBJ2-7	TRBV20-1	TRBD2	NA	TGCAGTGCTTCGCCGGGGGGGACCTACGAGCAGTACTTC	CSASPGGTYEQYF
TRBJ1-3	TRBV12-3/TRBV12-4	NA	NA	TGTGCCAGCAGATGGACCTTAGGATCTGGAAACACCATATATTTT	CASRWTLGSGNTIYF
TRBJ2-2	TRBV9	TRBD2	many	TGTGCCAGCAGCGTCTCTACGGGACTAGCGGGTCCCGGGGAGCTGTTTTTT	CASSVSTGLAGPGELFF
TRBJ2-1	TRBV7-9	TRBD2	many	TGTGCCAGCAGCTCATATGTGGGGACTAGCGTAAATGAGCAGTTCTTC	CASSSYVGTSVNEQFF
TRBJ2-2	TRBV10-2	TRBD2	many	TGCGCCAGCCTCGGACTAGCTAGTGCGAACACCGGGGAGCTGTTTTTT	CASLGLASANTGELFF
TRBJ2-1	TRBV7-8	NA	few	TGTGCCAGCAGCCTTAGGACTATCGACAATGAGCAGTTCTTC	CASSLRTIDNEQFF
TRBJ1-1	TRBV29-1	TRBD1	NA	TGCAGCGTTGTAGGGACAGGGAACACTGAAGCTTTCTTT	CSVVGTGNTEAFF
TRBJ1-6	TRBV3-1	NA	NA	TGTGCCAGCAGCCAAGATATGGGGGATAATTCACCCCTCCACTTT	CASSQDMGDNSPLHF